This TCR beta chain was obtained from a study of Ad26.COV2.S vaccination and SARS-CoV-2 variants. About the study: Enrolled in COV1001, the donor was in the Ad26.COV2.S trial arm, which received the vaccine.

The treatment here: about 20 received Ad26.COV2.S at low or high dose, single or two shots; several received placebo; per-sample allocation not given. At day 63 after the first vaccine or placebo injection, samples were drawn. An Ad26 vector was used to express Wuhan-strain SARS-CoV-2 spike as the vaccine. Whole-study results and caveats: Marked by substantial breadth, spike-specific CD8+ and CD4+ T cell responses were reportedly seen after vaccination.

Germline-derived CDR1 and CDR2 are LNHDA and SQIVND (reference sequence). V dropped 8 bases and J dropped 4; count of bases not matched to a gene: 12. The CDR3 has 17 residues. In the case of this clone: No antigen is known for it.

Method: immunoSEQ multiplex PCR; TCRdb's copy keeps in-frame clones and lacks some. The sample holds about 420,000 clones, roughly 90% seen once. This clonotype was obtained from a person aged 18-60 years who received the Ad26.COV2.S COVID-19 vaccine or a placebo. The J gene is TRBJ2-3, the V gene TRBV19, with 13 nucleotides matching TRBD2. Sequencing was performed on peripheral blood, taken in a trial of Ad26.COV2.S vaccine versus placebo. CDR3 coding DNA: TGTGCCAGTGACCAAGGAGTGACTAGCGGGGGGTCAGATACGCAGTATTTT. It is translated as CASDQGVTSGGSDTQYF.